The next 4 T cell receptor beta chains were all read from a single sample in a study of blood T cell repertoires in COVID-19 (dated by TCRdb to about 2020). Library construction relied on the immunoSEQ multiplex PCR assay. In its TCRdb copy, this immuneACCESS table keeps in-frame sequences only and misses some clones. Where compared with another copy, unresolved V genes explain less than half of these, and the others have no known cause. This sample has 300,000 to 350,000 clones in its table, and roughly nine tenths of those were observed once. The top ten constitute 3.9% of the sample. The sequenced sample was peripheral blood. Receptors were obtained from a woman in her fifties or sixties with COVID-19, enrolled during active disease.

This sequence joins TRBV28 and TRBJ1-2; unclear D gene. V was clipped by 5 bases and J by 8 bases, with 12 bases between them. The CDR3 is 12 residues long. Germline V CDR1 and CDR2: MDHEN, SYDVKM. The CDR3 here is CASSRRGSGYTF. As DNA, the CDR3 is TGTGCCAGCAGTAGGAGAGGTAGCGGCTACACCTTC.

The J gene is TRBJ1-1, the V gene TRBV5-1; 9 nucleotides agree with TRBD1. Unmatched junction bases numbered 6, after V lost 1 base and J lost 11 bases. CDR3 size: 13 residues. CDR1 and CDR2 (germline): SGHRS, YFSETQ. Written as DNA, the CDR3 is TGCGCCAGCAGCTTGTCGGGACAGGGTGAGGCTTTCTTT. Translating it yields CASSLSGQGEAFF.

The chain links TRBV11-3 to TRBJ2-5; a weak D match, TRBD1 (5 bases). Trimming cost V 6 bases and J 4 bases, with 12 bases left between them. Germline CDR1 is SGHNT and CDR2 is YENEEA. The CDR3 loop spans 13 amino acids. CDR3 bases: TGTGCCAGCAGTTATTCAGGGCTAGAGACCCAGTACTTC. It translates to CASSYSGLETQYF. Looking up the rest from reference TRBV11-3 and TRBJ2-5 gives the full variable domain: EAGVVQSPRYKIIEKKQPVAFWCNPISGHNTLYWYLQNLGQGPELLIRYENEEAVDDSQLPKDRFSAERLKGVDSTLKIQPAELGDSAVYLCASSYSGLETQYFGPGTRLLVL.

The V and J genes are TRBV29-1 and TRBJ2-7; TRBD1 aligns across 8 bases. The CDR3 contains 15 residues. In germline, CDR1 is SQVTM, CDR2 ANQGSEA. V lost 7 bases to trimming and J lost 0 bases; unmatched junction nucleotides: 11. The CDR3 sequence is CSAAPGTGSSYEQYF. CDR3 DNA: TGCAGCGCTGCCCCTGGGACAGGATCCTCCTACGAGCAGTACTTC.